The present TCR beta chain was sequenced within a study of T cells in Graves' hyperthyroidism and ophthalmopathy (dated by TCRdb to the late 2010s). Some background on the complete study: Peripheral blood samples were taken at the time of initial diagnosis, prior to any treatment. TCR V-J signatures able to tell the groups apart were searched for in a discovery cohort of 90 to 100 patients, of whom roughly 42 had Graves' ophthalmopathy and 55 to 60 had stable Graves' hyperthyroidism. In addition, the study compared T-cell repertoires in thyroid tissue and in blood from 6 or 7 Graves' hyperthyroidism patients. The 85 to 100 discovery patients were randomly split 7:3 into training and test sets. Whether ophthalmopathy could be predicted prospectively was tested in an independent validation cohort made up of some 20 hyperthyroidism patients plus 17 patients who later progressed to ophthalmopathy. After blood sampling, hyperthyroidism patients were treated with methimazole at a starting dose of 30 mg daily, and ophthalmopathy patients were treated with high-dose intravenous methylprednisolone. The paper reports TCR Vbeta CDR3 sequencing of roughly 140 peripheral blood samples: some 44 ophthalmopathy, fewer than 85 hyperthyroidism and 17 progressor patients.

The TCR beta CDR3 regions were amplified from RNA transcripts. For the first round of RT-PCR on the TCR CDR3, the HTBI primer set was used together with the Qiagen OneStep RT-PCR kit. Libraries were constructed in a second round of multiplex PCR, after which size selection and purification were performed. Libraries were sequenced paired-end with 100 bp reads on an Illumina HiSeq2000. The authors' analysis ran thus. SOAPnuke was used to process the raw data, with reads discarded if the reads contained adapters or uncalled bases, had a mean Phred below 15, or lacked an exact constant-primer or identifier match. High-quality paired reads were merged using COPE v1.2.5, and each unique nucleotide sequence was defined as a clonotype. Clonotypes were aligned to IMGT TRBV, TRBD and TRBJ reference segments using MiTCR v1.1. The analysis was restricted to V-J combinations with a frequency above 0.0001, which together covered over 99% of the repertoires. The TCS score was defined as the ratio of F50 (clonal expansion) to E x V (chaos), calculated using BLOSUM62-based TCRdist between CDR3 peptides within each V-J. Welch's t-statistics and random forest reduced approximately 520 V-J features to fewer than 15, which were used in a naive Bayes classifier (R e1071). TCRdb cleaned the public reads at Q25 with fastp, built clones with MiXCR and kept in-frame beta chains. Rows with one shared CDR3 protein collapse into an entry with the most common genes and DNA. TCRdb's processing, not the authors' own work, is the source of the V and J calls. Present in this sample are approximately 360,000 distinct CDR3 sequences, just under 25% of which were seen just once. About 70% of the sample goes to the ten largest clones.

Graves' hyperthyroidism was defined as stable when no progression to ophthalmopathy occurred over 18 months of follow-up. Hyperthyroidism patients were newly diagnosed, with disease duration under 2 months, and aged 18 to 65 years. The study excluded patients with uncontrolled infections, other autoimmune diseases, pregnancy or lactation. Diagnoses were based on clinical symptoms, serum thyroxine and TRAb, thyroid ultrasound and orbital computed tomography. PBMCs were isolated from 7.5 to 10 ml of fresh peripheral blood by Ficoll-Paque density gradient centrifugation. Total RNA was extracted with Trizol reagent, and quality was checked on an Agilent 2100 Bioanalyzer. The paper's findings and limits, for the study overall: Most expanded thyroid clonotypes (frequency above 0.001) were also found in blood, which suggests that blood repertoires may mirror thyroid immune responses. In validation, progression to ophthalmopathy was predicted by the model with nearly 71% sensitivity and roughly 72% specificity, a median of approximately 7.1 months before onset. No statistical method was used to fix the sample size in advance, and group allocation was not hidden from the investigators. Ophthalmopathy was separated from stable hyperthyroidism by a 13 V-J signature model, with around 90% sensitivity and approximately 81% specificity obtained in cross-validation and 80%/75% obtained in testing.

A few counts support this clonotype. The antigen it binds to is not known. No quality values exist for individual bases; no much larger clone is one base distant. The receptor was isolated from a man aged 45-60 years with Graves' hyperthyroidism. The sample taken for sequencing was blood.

The DNA is as follows: TGTGCTAGTGCCTCATCAGGGGGCGGGGGCGATAGCTTCTATGAGCAGTTCTTC. This codes for CASASSGGGGDSFYEQFF. The chain joins TRBV12-5 to TRBJ2-1; TRBD1 is a weak D gene call, 8 bases matching. Counted from cysteine to phenylalanine, this CDR3 has 18 amino acids. Only the CDR3 DNA stays, 54 bases, in frame from base 1. Between the V and J ends, shortened by 7 bases and 8 bases respectively, the junction contains 30 bases. Looking up the germline V gene yields CDR1 LGHNT and CDR2 FRNRAP.